The next 17 T cell receptor beta chains were all read from a single sample in a study of blood T cell repertoires in COVID-19. Here immunoSEQ multiplex PCR was the method, and the copy in TCRdb shows in-frame clones only, minus some. Of under 200,000 clones listed, 84% are singletons. Sample: peripheral blood. Receptor source: a human donor with acute or convalescent COVID-19. The donor label of this sample is uncertain.

The chain carries TRBV10-1 and TRBJ2-3, with 7 bases identical to TRBD1. Looked up from germline, CDR1 is WNHNN and CDR2 is SYGVQD (reference sequence). V dropped 0 bases and J dropped 2; count of bases not matched to a gene: 5. This CDR3 has 16 residues. The DNA of the CDR3 is TGCGCCAGCAGTGAGTCCGACAGGGCGTTCACAGATACGCAGTATTTT. Residues: CASSESDRAFTDTQYF.

The chain carries TRBV29-1 and TRBJ1-3; D is undetermined. The V gene's germline CDR1 is SQVTM and CDR2 ANQGSEA. The CDR3 has 13 amino acids. V was cut by 4 bases and J by 0 bases, with 7 bases left in between. In DNA, the CDR3 is TGCAGCGTTGCCCGGGGCTCTGGAAACACCATATATTTT. It encodes CSVARGSGNTIYF.

The CDR3 nucleotides are TGTGCCAGCTCACCGGGACTAGCGGGGAGTGAGCAGTTCTTC. The encoded protein is CASSPGLAGSEQFF. The rearrangement joins TRBV18 to TRBJ2-1, with 13 positions matching TRBD2. CDR3 length: 14 residues. Germline values: CDR1 KGHSH, CDR2 LQKENI. The ends lost 3 bases at V and 9 bases at J; junction bases unmatched: 2.

This chain links TRBV2 with TRBJ2-7; D possibly corresponds to TRBD2 (6 bases). Germline V gene sequence: CDR1 SNHLY, CDR2 FYNNEI. CDR3 length: 12 amino acids. Trimming removed 6 bases at V and 6 bases at J, with 12 bases between. The CDR3 spells CASREEGGEQYF. In DNA form, the CDR3 reads TGTGCCAGCAGGGAGGAGGGTGGCGAGCAGTACTTC.

V gene TRBV5-8 combines with J gene TRBJ2-7; 9 nucleotides match TRBD1. CDR3 size: 14 residues. Germline V gene data show CDR1 as SGHTS and CDR2 as YDEGEE. V was pared by 4 bases and J by 2 bases, with 4 bases of the junction left unmatched. The CDR3 bases are TGTGCCAGCAGCCCCGGGACAGGGACCTACGAGCAGTACTTC. Translated: CASSPGTGTYEQYF.

The chain couples TRBV9 to TRBJ2-5; D call uncertain. The V gene's germline CDR1 is SGDLS and CDR2 YYNGEE. The ends were cut back, 0 bases at V and 5 bases at J, with 8 bases in the middle. The CDR3 is made up of 13 amino acids. The CDR3 region has the DNA TGTGCCAGCAGCGTAGACGTACGGGAGACCCAGTACTTC. This gives the protein CASSVDVRETQYF.

The chain is built from TRBV6-6 and TRBJ2-3; D unclear. From germline, CDR1 is MNHNY and CDR2 SVGAGI (reference sequence). The CDR3 length is 17 residues. With 8 bases removed from V and 0 bases from J, the gap between germline ends came to 21 bases. Written as DNA, the CDR3 is TGTGCCAGCGGTCGTGATAGACGGAGATCTAGCACAGATACGCAGTATTTT. It specifies CASGRDRRRSSTDTQYF.

The CDR3 loop is CASSLGGTGGPYEQYF. CDR3 nucleotides: TGTGCCAGCAGTTTAGGGGGGACAGGGGGCCCATACGAGCAGTACTTC. The V gene is TRBV28, the J gene TRBJ2-7; TRBD1 matches at 12 bases. Germline loops: CDR1 MDHEN, CDR2 SYDVKM. The ends lost 2 bases at V and 4 bases at J; junction bases unmatched: 6. There are 16 residues in the CDR3.

This clone has a single count. Compared with germline, one end of the junction differs, possibly owing to a read error. The rearrangement uses TRBV7-7 and TRBJ2-3; D is possibly TRBD1 (6 bases). The CDR3 loop spans 15 amino acids. From germline, CDR1 is SSHAT and CDR2 FNYEAQ (reference sequence). CDR3 nucleotides: TGTGCTAGCAGCTCTACAGGGCTTGCCACAGATACGCAGTATTTT. Protein: CASSSTGLATDTQYF. Filled out from reference TRBV7-7 and TRBJ2-3, the complete variable domain reads GAGVSQSPRYKVTKRGQDVTLRCDPISSHATLYWYQQALGQGPEFLTYFNYEAQPDKSGLPSDRFSAERPEGSISTLTIQRTEQRDSAMYRCASSSTGLATDTQYFGPGTRLTVL.

V usage is TRBV6-1 and J usage is TRBJ1-2; TRBD1 aligns across 8 bases. The V and J ends lost 1 base and 5 bases, in that order; junction bases with no gene match: 12. The CDR3 is 17 residues long. CDR1 is MNHNS and CDR2 is SASEGT in the germline V gene. The CDR3 DNA reads as TGTGCCAGCAGTGAAGAGGGCAGGGGGCAGGGAAGATATGGCTACACCTTC. It specifies CASSEEGRGQGRYGYTF.

The V gene is TRBV5-6, the J gene TRBJ1-2; D gene unclear. The CDR3 has 12 amino acids. Germline V gene sequence: CDR1 SGHDT, CDR2 YYEEEE. V was cut by 4 bases and J by 8 bases, with 12 bases left in between. CDR3 region: CASSLGFGGYTF. The CDR3, as DNA: TGTGCCAGCAGCCTGGGATTCGGGGGCTACACCTTC.

The chain couples TRBV5-1 to TRBJ2-7, with no clear D. This CDR3 is built from 14 residues. Germline V CDR1 and CDR2: SGHRS, YFSETQ. Trimming pared 8 bases from V and 2 bases from J, leaving 17 bases between. DNA of the CDR3: TGCGCCAGTACCACGTTGGGCTATCCCTACGAGCAGTACTTC. Residues: CASTTLGYPYEQYF.

This clone has only one observation. This chain connects TRBV27 to TRBJ2-6; D is perhaps TRBD1 (6 bases). Germline V gene lookup returns CDR1 MNHEY and CDR2 SMNVEV (reference sequence). This CDR3 spans 17 amino acids. Trimming removed 3 bases from V and 2 bases from J, with 14 bases in between. The CDR3 nucleotides read TGTGCCAGCAGTTTTGTCGGACAGTACGCTGGGGCCAACGTCCTGACTTTC. Its translation is CASSFVGQYAGANVLTF. Complete variable domain (other parts from reference TRBV27 and TRBJ2-6): EAQVTQNPRYLITVTGKKLTVTCSQNMNHEYMSWYRQDPGLGLRQIYYSMNVEVTDKGDVPEGYKVSRKEKRNFPLILESPSPNQTSLYFCASSFVGQYAGANVLTFGAGSRLTVL.

This clone showed up just once. The chain carries TRBV9 and TRBJ1-5; possible D gene TRBD1, 6 bases. Trimming cost V 7 bases and J 6 bases, with 20 bases left between them. This CDR3 comprises 15 residues. Germline CDR1 SGDLS, CDR2 YYNGEE. DNA of the CDR3: TGTGCCAGCTCGGCTGGGGGGGGCGTCGGTCAGCCCCAGCATTTT. Protein: CASSAGGGVGQPQHF. Drawing the rest from reference TRBV9 and TRBJ1-5, the complete variable domain is DSGVTQTPKHLITATGQRVTLRCSPRSGDLSVYWYQQSLDQGLQFLIQYYNGEERAKGNILERFSAQQFPDLHSELNLSSLELGDSALYFCASSAGGGVGQPQHFGDGTRLSIL.

The genes are TRBV18 and TRBJ1-1, with no clear D. V lost 1 base and J lost 1, with 13 bases in between. The CDR3 sequence is 16 residues long. The germline CDR1 and CDR2 sequences are KGHSH and LQKENI. DNA for the CDR3: TGTGCCAGCTCACCACTATACGGTCTCGAGAACACTGAAGCTTTCTTT. Its translation is CASSPLYGLENTEAFF.

This clone was seen a single time. The genes are TRBV7-2 and TRBJ2-1, with 8 bases fitting TRBD2. Germline V gene lookup returns CDR1 SGHTA and CDR2 FQGNSA. CDR3 length equals 14 residues. The V and J ends lost 4 bases and 7 bases, in that order; junction bases with no gene match: 6. The CDR3 loop reads CASSSGGALNEQFF. The CDR3 region has the DNA TGTGCCAGCAGCTCCGGGGGGGCTCTAAATGAGCAGTTCTTC.

V usage is TRBV5-1 and J usage is TRBJ2-7, with 10 bases fitting TRBD2. Germline V CDR1 and CDR2: SGHRS, YFSETQ. This CDR3 has 15 residues. After removal of 3 bases from V and 1 base from J, the junction contained 4 bases not matched to a gene. CDR3 loop: CASSSSGGDSYEQYF. CDR3 in DNA: TGCGCCAGCAGCTCTAGCGGGGGCGATTCCTACGAGCAGTACTTC.